This TCR beta chain was observed in a study of glioma-infiltrating T cells. Study observations and caveats: Very few CDR3 sequences were shared between tissue and blood. Above-expected tissue-blood divergence occurred in all gliomas, most in low-grade ones.

Notes on this clonotype: What it binds is not known.

Using RNA template, CDR3s of TCR alpha and beta were amplified with iRepertoire arm-PCR. TCRdb reprocessed the multiplex PCR reads via MiXCR and lists one record per CDR3 protein. The sample includes around 150,000 distinct CDR3 sequences, 39% of them seen just once. The CDR3 loop spans 16 amino acids. Trimming cost V 6 bases and J 4 bases; bases outside gene matches: 12. Germline CDR1 reads MNHNY; CDR2 reads SVGAGI (reference sequence). The sequence was obtained from a human donor with low-grade glioma or glioblastoma, undergoing nonglioma brain surgery, or in good health (not recorded which). J is TRBJ2-7 and V is TRBV6-6, with 10 positions matching TRBD1. Source material: glioma tissue, nonneoplastic brain tissue, or PBMCs (not recorded which). As DNA, the CDR3 is TGTGCCAGCAGACACACCGGGACAGGGGAAAATTACGAGCAGTACTTC. Translating it yields CASRHTGTGENYEQYF.